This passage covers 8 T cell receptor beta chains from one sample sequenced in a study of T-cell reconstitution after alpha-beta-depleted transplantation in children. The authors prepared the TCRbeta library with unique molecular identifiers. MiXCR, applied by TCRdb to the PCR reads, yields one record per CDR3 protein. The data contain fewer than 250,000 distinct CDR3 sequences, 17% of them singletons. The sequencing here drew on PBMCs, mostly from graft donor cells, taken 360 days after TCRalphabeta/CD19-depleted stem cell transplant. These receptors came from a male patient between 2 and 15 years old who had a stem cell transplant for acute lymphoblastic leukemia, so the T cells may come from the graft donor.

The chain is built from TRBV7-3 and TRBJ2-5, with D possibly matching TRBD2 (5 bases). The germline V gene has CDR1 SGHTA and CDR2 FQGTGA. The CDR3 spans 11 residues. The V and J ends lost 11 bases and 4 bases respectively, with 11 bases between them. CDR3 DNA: TGTGCCTTTTTGGCGGGAGAGACCCAGTACTTC. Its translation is CAFLAGETQYF.

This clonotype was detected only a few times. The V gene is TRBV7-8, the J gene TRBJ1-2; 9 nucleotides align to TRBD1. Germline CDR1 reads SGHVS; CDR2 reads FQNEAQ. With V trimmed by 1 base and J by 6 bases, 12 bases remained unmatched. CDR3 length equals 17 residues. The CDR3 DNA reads TGTGCCAGCAGCTTAGTCCGGGGGACAGGGAATCTTGATGGCTACACCTTC. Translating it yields CASSLVRGTGNLDGYTF. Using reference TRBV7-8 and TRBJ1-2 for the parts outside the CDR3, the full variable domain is GAGVSQSPRYKVAKRGQDVALRCDPISGHVSLFWYQQALGQGPEFLTYFQNEAQLDKSGLPSDRFFAERPEGSVSTLKIQRTQQEDSAVYLCASSLVRGTGNLDGYTFGSGTRLTVV.

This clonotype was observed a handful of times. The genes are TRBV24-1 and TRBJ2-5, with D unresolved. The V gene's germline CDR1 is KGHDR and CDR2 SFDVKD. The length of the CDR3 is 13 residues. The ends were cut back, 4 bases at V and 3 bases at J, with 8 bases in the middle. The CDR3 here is CATSEAAEETQYF. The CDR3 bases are TGTGCCACCAGTGAAGCAGCTGAAGAGACCCAGTACTTC.

In DNA, the CDR3 is TGCGCCAGCAGCCCGCATTCAGGAAAGGAGACCCAGTACTTC. Amino acids: CASSPHSGKETQYF. This chain links TRBV5-1 with TRBJ2-5, with D hard to call. Trimming removed 4 bases at V and 5 bases at J, with 15 bases between. Germline lookup yields CDR1 SGHRS and CDR2 YFSETQ. CDR3 length equals 14 residues.

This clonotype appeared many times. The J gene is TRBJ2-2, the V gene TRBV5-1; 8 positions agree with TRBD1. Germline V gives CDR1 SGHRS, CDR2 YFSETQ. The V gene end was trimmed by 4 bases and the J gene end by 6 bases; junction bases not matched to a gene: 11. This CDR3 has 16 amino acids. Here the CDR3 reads CASSVRQGFGSGELFF. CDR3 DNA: TGCGCCAGCAGCGTAAGACAGGGGTTTGGATCCGGGGAGCTGTTTTTT.

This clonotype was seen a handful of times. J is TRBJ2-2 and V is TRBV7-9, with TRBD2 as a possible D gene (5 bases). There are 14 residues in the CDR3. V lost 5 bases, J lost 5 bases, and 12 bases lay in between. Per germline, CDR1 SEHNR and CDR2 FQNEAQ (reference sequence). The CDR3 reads CASSAGLSTGELFF. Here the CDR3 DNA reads TGTGCCAGCAGCGCCGGACTTTCGACCGGGGAGCTGTTTTTT.

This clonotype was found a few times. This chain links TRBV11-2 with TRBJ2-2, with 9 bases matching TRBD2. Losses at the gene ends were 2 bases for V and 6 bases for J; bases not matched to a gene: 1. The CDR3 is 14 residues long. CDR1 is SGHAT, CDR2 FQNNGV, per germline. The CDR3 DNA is TGTGCCAGCAGCTTACTAGCGGGGTCCGGGGAGCTGTTTTTT. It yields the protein CASSLLAGSGELFF.

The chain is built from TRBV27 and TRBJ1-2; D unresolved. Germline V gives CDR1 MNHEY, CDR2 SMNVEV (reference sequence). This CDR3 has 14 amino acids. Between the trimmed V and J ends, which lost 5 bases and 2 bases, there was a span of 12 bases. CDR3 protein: CASSSVRVNYGYTF. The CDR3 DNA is TGTGCCAGCAGTAGTGTCCGGGTCAACTATGGCTACACCTTC.